This is a list of T cell receptor beta chains from one sample in a study of T cells in Graves' hyperthyroidism and ophthalmopathy. Via MiXCR, TCRdb re-called the multiplex PCR reads, giving one row per CDR3 protein. Of under 500,000 distinct CDR3 sequences listed, more than 13% were seen once; the top ten hold approximately 29%. The sample was blood. The receptors here all came from a man aged 45-60 years with Graves' ophthalmopathy. Each CDR3 is given with its conserved first and last residue. Fields, in order: V gene, J gene, clone size, D gene, CDR3 protein, CDR3 DNA. D genes are given only for firm matches. Not all rows give a size; the values are once, few, many and, for expanded clones, a class.

V gene: TRBV20-1
J gene: TRBJ2-7
clone size: many
D gene: TRBD2
CDR3 protein: CSATSDGRAWEQYF
CDR3 DNA: TGCAGTGCCACAAGTGACGGGAGGGCATGGGAGCAGTACTTC

V gene: TRBV3-1
J gene: TRBJ2-1
clone size: few
D gene: TRBD2
CDR3 protein: CASSQEGTLAGYEQFF
CDR3 DNA: TGTGCCAGCAGCCAAGAAGGGACCCTAGCGGGATATGAGCAGTTCTTC

V gene: TRBV30
J gene: TRBJ2-1
clone size: many
D gene: TRBD1
CDR3 protein: CAWGGLGTGKQFF
CDR3 DNA: TGTGCCTGGGGAGGATTAGGGACAGGGAAACAGTTCTTC

V gene: TRBV29-1
J gene: TRBJ1-1
clone size: .
D gene: .
CDR3 protein: CRGDTGQNTEAFF
CDR3 DNA: TGCAGGGGGGATACAGGACAGAACACTGAAGCTTTCTTT

V gene: TRBV28
J gene: TRBJ1-5
clone size: many
D gene: .
CDR3 protein: CASSLWSNQPQHF
CDR3 DNA: TGTGCCAGCAGTTTATGGAGCAATCAGCCCCAGCATTTT

V gene: TRBV15
J gene: TRBJ2-7
clone size: .
D gene: TRBD2
CDR3 protein: CATSDGLASSYEQYF
CDR3 DNA: TGTGCCACCAGCGACGGACTAGCGAGCTCCTACGAGCAGTACTTC

V gene: TRBV5-6
J gene: TRBJ1-1
clone size: few
D gene: .
CDR3 protein: CASSSSGTEAFF
CDR3 DNA: TGTGCCAGCAGCTCTTCAGGGACTGAAGCTTTCTTT

V gene: TRBV20-1
J gene: TRBJ2-1
clone size: many
D gene: .
CDR3 protein: CSARSKNAAGHEQFF
CDR3 DNA: TGCAGTGCTAGAAGCAAGAATGCTGCTGGGCATGAGCAGTTCTTC

V gene: TRBV9
J gene: TRBJ1-6
clone size: many
D gene: TRBD1
CDR3 protein: CASSVEGGGTPLHF
CDR3 DNA: TGTGCCAGCAGCGTTGAAGGGGGCGGAACACCCCTCCACTTT

V gene: TRBV29-1
J gene: TRBJ2-7
clone size: .
D gene: .
CDR3 protein: CSVVVLSYEQYF
CDR3 DNA: TGCAGCGTTGTTGTTCTTTCCTACGAGCAGTACTTC

V gene: TRBV7-9
J gene: TRBJ1-3
clone size: few
D gene: TRBD1
CDR3 protein: CASSLGGTGSGNTIYF
CDR3 DNA: TGTGCCAGCAGCTTAGGGGGGACAGGCTCTGGAAACACCATATATTTT

V gene: TRBV7-9
J gene: TRBJ1-4
clone size: few
D gene: .
CDR3 protein: CASSLQGLTATNEKLFF
CDR3 DNA: TGTGCCAGCAGCTTGCAGGGTCTGACTGCAACTAATGAAAAACTGTTTTTT

V gene: TRBV30
J gene: TRBJ2-1
clone size: many
D gene: .
CDR3 protein: CAWSALNEQFF
CDR3 DNA: TGTGCCTGGAGCGCTCTAAATGAGCAGTTCTTC

V gene: TRBV12-3/TRBV12-4
J gene: TRBJ2-5
clone size: few
D gene: TRBD2
CDR3 protein: CASLLSGNKGETQYF
CDR3 DNA: TGTGCCAGCCTCCTTAGCGGGAACAAGGGGGAGACCCAGTACTTC

V gene: TRBV20-1
J gene: TRBJ2-3
clone size: many
D gene: TRBD2
CDR3 protein: CSASDSGIGTDTQYF
CDR3 DNA: TGCAGTGCTAGTGATAGCGGGATAGGGACAGATACGCAGTATTTT

V gene: TRBV6-1
J gene: TRBJ2-2
clone size: few
D gene: .
CDR3 protein: CASSFGTATGELFF
CDR3 DNA: TGTGCCAGCAGTTTTGGGACCGCGACCGGGGAGCTGTTTTTT

V gene: TRBV28
J gene: TRBJ2-5
clone size: many
D gene: .
CDR3 protein: CASSFKVRLKIEETQYF
CDR3 DNA: TGTGCCAGCAGTTTTAAAGTTAGATTGAAAATAGAAGAGACCCAGTACTTC

V gene: TRBV28
J gene: TRBJ1-3
clone size: .
D gene: .
CDR3 protein: CASRGGSRNTIYF
CDR3 DNA: TGTGCCAGTAGGGGTGGATCCAGAAACACCATATATTTT

V gene: TRBV7-2
J gene: TRBJ2-7
clone size: many
D gene: TRBD2
CDR3 protein: CASRSSGRADEQYF
CDR3 DNA: TGTGCCAGCAGATCTAGCGGGAGGGCCGACGAGCAGTACTTC

V gene: TRBV3-1
J gene: TRBJ1-1
clone size: many
D gene: TRBD1
CDR3 protein: CASSPTGNHMKTEAFF
CDR3 DNA: TGTGCCAGCAGCCCGACAGGGAACCATATGAAGACTGAAGCTTTCTTT

V gene: TRBV7-8
J gene: TRBJ1-6
clone size: many
D gene: .
CDR3 protein: CASSLQFSQSSSPLHF
CDR3 DNA: TGTGCCAGCAGCTTACAGTTCAGTCAGTCCTCTTCACCCCTCCACTTT

V gene: TRBV3-1
J gene: TRBJ2-3
clone size: many
D gene: TRBD2
CDR3 protein: CASSQGTSGPLWGTDTQYF
CDR3 DNA: TGTGCCAGCAGCCAAGGGACTAGCGGCCCCTTATGGGGCACAGATACGCAGTATTTT

V gene: TRBV29-1
J gene: TRBJ2-2
clone size: .
D gene: TRBD2
CDR3 protein: CSVDRVGAGGSGTGELFF
CDR3 DNA: TGCAGCGTCGACAGGGTGGGAGCGGGAGGGTCGGGCACCGGGGAGCTGTTTTTT

V gene: TRBV2
J gene: TRBJ2-2
clone size: few
D gene: TRBD1
CDR3 protein: CASSLTGTANTGELFF
CDR3 DNA: TGTGCCAGCAGTTTGACCGGGACAGCTAACACCGGGGAGCTGTTTTTT

V gene: TRBV5-1
J gene: TRBJ2-7
clone size: once
D gene: TRBD1
CDR3 protein: CASSLGQGPRSEQYF
CDR3 DNA: TGCGCCAGCAGCCTCGGACAGGGTCCGCGTTCGGAGCAGTACTTC

V gene: TRBV3-1
J gene: TRBJ2-1
clone size: many
D gene: .
CDR3 protein: CASSQVERKANEQFF
CDR3 DNA: TGTGCCAGCAGCCAAGTGGAGCGTAAGGCCAATGAGCAGTTCTTC

V gene: TRBV7-2
J gene: TRBJ1-5
clone size: .
D gene: .
CDR3 protein: CASGDSNQPQHF
CDR3 DNA: TGTGCCAGCGGGGACAGCAATCAGCCCCAGCATTTT

V gene: TRBV18
J gene: TRBJ2-1
clone size: many
D gene: TRBD2
CDR3 protein: CASSPLSDSGRINEQFF
CDR3 DNA: TGTGCCAGCTCACCTCTTTCTGATAGCGGGAGGATCAATGAGCAGTTCTTC

V gene: TRBV4-1
J gene: TRBJ2-6
clone size: .
D gene: TRBD2
CDR3 protein: CASSHKMRRTSKDSGANVLTF
CDR3 DNA: TGCGCCAGCAGCCACAAGATGCGTAGGACTAGCAAAGATTCTGGGGCCAACGTCCTGACTTTC

V gene: TRBV30
J gene: TRBJ2-5
clone size: many
D gene: .
CDR3 protein: CAWSGGGFVETQYF
CDR3 DNA: TGTGCCTGGAGTGGAGGTGGCTTTGTGGAGACCCAGTACTTC

V gene: TRBV27
J gene: TRBJ1-4
clone size: few
D gene: .
CDR3 protein: CASSLRTNEKLFF
CDR3 DNA: TGTGCCAGCAGTTTGCGGACAAACGAAAAACTGTTTTTT

V gene: TRBV2
J gene: TRBJ2-3
clone size: many
D gene: TRBD1
CDR3 protein: CASSEQGVFTSTDTQYF
CDR3 DNA: TGTGCCAGCAGTGAGCAGGGGGTATTCACTAGCACAGATACGCAGTATTTT

V gene: TRBV7-8
J gene: TRBJ1-2
clone size: many
D gene: TRBD1
CDR3 protein: CASSSTGYYGYTF
CDR3 DNA: TGTGCCAGCAGCTCGACAGGGTACTATGGCTACACCTTC

V gene: TRBV20-1
J gene: TRBJ1-5
clone size: few
D gene: .
CDR3 protein: CSASLRGNQPQHF
CDR3 DNA: TGCAGTGCTAGCCTTCGGGGCAATCAGCCCCAGCATTTT

V gene: TRBV6-1
J gene: TRBJ2-7
clone size: many
D gene: .
CDR3 protein: CATSGQNDLYEQYF
CDR3 DNA: TGTGCCACATCGGGACAAAACGATCTCTACGAGCAGTACTTC

V gene: TRBV5-1
J gene: TRBJ1-5
clone size: many
D gene: .
CDR3 protein: CASSPGASNQPQHF
CDR3 DNA: TGCGCCAGCAGCCCCGGGGCTAGCAATCAGCCCCAGCATTTT

V gene: TRBV2
J gene: TRBJ2-1
clone size: many
D gene: .
CDR3 protein: CASSETPYSYNEQFF
CDR3 DNA: TGTGCCAGCAGTGAAACTCCTTACTCCTACAATGAGCAGTTCTTC

V gene: TRBV7-2
J gene: TRBJ2-3
clone size: many
D gene: TRBD2
CDR3 protein: CASSEWDSGPYPDTQYF
CDR3 DNA: TGTGCCAGCAGCGAGTGGGATAGCGGGCCTTACCCAGATACGCAGTATTTT

V gene: TRBV28
J gene: TRBJ2-7
clone size: once
D gene: TRBD2
CDR3 protein: CASRVAGGLHEQYF
CDR3 DNA: TGTGCCAGCAGGGTAGCGGGAGGGCTGCATGAGCAGTACTTC

V gene: TRBV10-1
J gene: TRBJ2-1
clone size: .
D gene: .
CDR3 protein: CASSTNLGDQRLNEQLF
CDR3 DNA: TGCGCCAGCAGTACCAACCTCGGGGACCAACGCTTGAATGAGCAGCTCTTC

V gene: TRBV19
J gene: TRBJ2-1
clone size: many
D gene: .
CDR3 protein: CASSKGLLTEQFF
CDR3 DNA: TGTGCCAGTAGCAAGGGACTCCTCACCGAGCAGTTCTTC

V gene: TRBV30
J gene: TRBJ1-2
clone size: many
D gene: .
CDR3 protein: CAWSPGLGAYGYTF
CDR3 DNA: TGTGCCTGGAGTCCAGGGTTGGGGGCCTATGGCTACACCTTC

V gene: TRBV19
J gene: TRBJ1-1
clone size: .
D gene: .
CDR3 protein: CASSIRVGVEAFF
CDR3 DNA: TGTGCCAGTAGTATAAGGGTTGGGGTTGAAGCTTTCTTT

V gene: TRBV7-9
J gene: TRBJ1-1
clone size: .
D gene: TRBD1
CDR3 protein: CAIEGMTGRETEAFF
CDR3 DNA: TGTGCCATCGAGGGGATGACAGGGCGGGAAACTGAAGCTTTCTTT

V gene: TRBV29-1
J gene: TRBJ2-1
clone size: .
D gene: .
CDR3 protein: CSGGVDEQFF
CDR3 DNA: TGCAGCGGTGGGGTTGATGAGCAGTTCTTC

V gene: TRBV5-1
J gene: TRBJ2-1
clone size: few
D gene: TRBD1
CDR3 protein: CASSSRDRRTNEQFF
CDR3 DNA: TGCGCCAGCAGCTCCCGGGACAGGAGGACCAATGAGCAGTTCTTC

V gene: TRBV7-9
J gene: TRBJ2-7
clone size: few
D gene: TRBD1
CDR3 protein: CASSWGQGAREQYF
CDR3 DNA: TGTGCCAGCAGCTGGGGACAGGGGGCGAGGGAGCAGTACTTC

V gene: TRBV19
J gene: TRBJ2-1
clone size: few
D gene: TRBD2
CDR3 protein: CASTPTGTSRHNEQFF
CDR3 DNA: TGTGCCAGTACCCCTACCGGGACTAGCCGTCACAATGAGCAGTTCTTC

V gene: TRBV27
J gene: TRBJ1-2
clone size: many
D gene: .
CDR3 protein: CASSLSRTANYGYTF
CDR3 DNA: TGTGCCAGCAGTTTATCTAGGACAGCTAACTATGGCTACACCTTC

V gene: TRBV3-1
J gene: TRBJ2-2
clone size: many
D gene: .
CDR3 protein: CASSPRITGELFF
CDR3 DNA: TGTGCCAGCAGCCCCCGAATCACCGGGGAGCTGTTTTTT

V gene: TRBV6-5
J gene: TRBJ2-1
clone size: many
D gene: TRBD2
CDR3 protein: CASSYRSLQGGTSVHEQFF
CDR3 DNA: TGTGCCAGCAGTTACCGATCGCTCCAGGGTGGGACTAGCGTCCATGAGCAGTTCTTC

V gene: TRBV12-3/TRBV12-4
J gene: TRBJ1-1
clone size: many
D gene: TRBD1
CDR3 protein: CASSLGTGLNTEAFF
CDR3 DNA: TGTGCCAGCAGTCTGGGGACAGGGTTGAACACTGAAGCTTTCTTT

V gene: TRBV7-6
J gene: TRBJ1-1
clone size: few
D gene: .
CDR3 protein: CASSLVTDTEAFF
CDR3 DNA: TGTGCCAGCAGCTTAGTGACCGACACTGAAGCTTTCTTT

V gene: TRBV2
J gene: TRBJ2-2
clone size: medium-sized
D gene: .
CDR3 protein: CASSVGDVAPGELFF
CDR3 DNA: TGTGCCAGCAGCGTAGGAGACGTGGCTCCCGGGGAGCTGTTTTTT

V gene: TRBV5-4
J gene: TRBJ2-7
clone size: .
D gene: TRBD2
CDR3 protein: CASSSTSGGIYEQYF
CDR3 DNA: TGTGCCAGCAGCTCGACTAGCGGGGGTATCTACGAGCAGTACTTC

V gene: TRBV20-1
J gene: TRBJ2-5
clone size: many
D gene: TRBD2
CDR3 protein: CSAIGTSGRANLKTQYF
CDR3 DNA: TGCAGTGCTATAGGGACTAGCGGGAGGGCCAATCTTAAGACCCAGTACTTC

V gene: TRBV14
J gene: TRBJ2-1
clone size: .
D gene: .
CDR3 protein: CASSHPDASSYNEQFF
CDR3 DNA: TGTGCCAGCAGCCACCCCGACGCAAGCTCCTACAATGAGCAGTTCTTC